Below, 2 T cell receptor beta chains from the same sample are listed, as sequenced in a study of tumor-infiltrating lymphocytes in primary liver carcinoma. Co-extraction yielded RNA and DNA from approximately 22-30 mg of unsorted bulk tissue. The input was 500 ng total RNA; TCR beta cDNA was made from it with a constant-region primer. Nested multiplex PCR, run for three rounds with slightly modified ARM-PCR, yielded TCR beta libraries. In the first two PCR rounds, TRBV1-TRBV30 forward primers were paired with a C-beta reverse primer, and each round lasted roughly 9 cycles. From the multiplex PCR reads, TCRdb called clonotypes with MiXCR, one entry per CDR3 protein. The table includes 90,000 to 110,000 distinct CDR3 sequences, 80% to 85% detected once. Sequenced input: liver tumor tissue from sampling region 3. The subset is: tumor region T3, left-lateral pole. These receptor sequences come from a man aged 35 to 55 with primary liver carcinoma and hepatitis B virus infection.

Concerning this clonotype: At one end, the junction sequence differs from germline, possibly due to a read error. This chain uses TRBV29-1 with TRBJ1-1; 8 positions match TRBD1. This CDR3 spans 15 amino acids. Germline CDR1 SQVTM, CDR2 ANQGSEA. The CDR3 nucleotides are TGCAGCGTTTCAGGGGGCTGGGCCATGAACACTGAAGTTTTCTTT. Translation: CSVSGGWAMNTEVFF.

A note on this clonotype: An end of the junction does not agree with germline; a read error may underlie this. The chain has TRBV24-1 and TRBJ2-5, with 8 bases that match TRBD2. CDR3 length equals 15 residues. CDR1 is KGHDR and CDR2 is SFDVKD in the germline V gene. Written as DNA, the CDR3 is TGTGCCACCGGGGATAGGGCGGGAGGAGAAGAAACCCAGTACTTC. It is translated as CATGDRAGGEETQYF.